Detailed here is one T cell receptor beta chain. This clonotype has only a few counts. This receptor's antigen is unknown. No base quality information exists; no much larger clone differs at one position. V loses 2 bases of germline sequence and J loses 9 bases, and the interval between the two ends is 8 bases. The CDR3 sequence holds 12 residues, the cysteine and phenylalanine included. Only CDR3 DNA is held: 36 bases, read in frame from base 1. CDR1 and CDR2, looked up from the germline V gene, are SGHTA and FQGNSA. These data come from a study of T cell repertoires in cytomegalovirus infection (dated by TCRdb to between 2017 and 2020). Some background on the complete study: Donor HLA type was relevant to the analysis, because carriage of CMV infection together with the matching HLA type was indicated by public TCR beta signatures.

TCRdb records Illumina HiSeq 1500 as the sequencer. The public reads were reanalyzed by TCRdb: fastp trimming at Q25, MiXCR alignment, in-frame beta chains only. Each CDR3 protein gets just one entry, which takes the most common genes and DNA from the rows behind it. This sample holds just under 550,000 distinct CDR3 sequences; approximately 26% were observed only once. The ten largest clones add up to approximately 13% of the sample. Overall study outcomes, separate from this receptor: In the ex vivo response, HLA-C-restricted CMV-specific TCR beta clonotypes were dominant, and in two of eight donors the single most frequent clonotype came from this HLA-C-restricted group. Cumulative frequency of public TCR beta family members discriminated carriers of CMV infection plus the relevant HLA type in this cohort and an independent approximately 400-donor cohort.

The TCR was taken from a human donor in good health (CMV status not recorded). Some clones in this sample may be carry-over from other donors' samples. Input material: PBMCs. The V and J genes are TRBV7-2 and TRBJ2-1, with the D gene call left open. Here is the DNA: TGTGCCAGCAGCTTAAAGGTGACTGAGCAGTTCTTC. This sequence encodes CASSLKVTEQFF.